This T cell receptor (beta chain) was found in a study of CD8 T cells in ankylosing spondylitis. Germline CDR1 and CDR2: LNHDA and SQIVND (reference sequence). The CDR3 covers 17 residues. With V trimmed by 6 bases and J by 1 base, 7 bases remained unmatched. Via MiXCR, TCRdb re-called the 5' RACE reads, giving one row per CDR3 protein. Altogether around 100,000 distinct CDR3 sequences are present, 24% being singletons, with the ten largest covering roughly 12%. The clonotype originates from a male donor with ankylosing spondylitis. J is TRBJ1-5 and V is TRBV19; 12 bases line up with TRBD1. The specimen was synovial fluid, either unsorted or a sorted T cell fraction (not recorded which). CDR3 in DNA: TGTGCCAGTAGCAAGGGACAGGGGGCGTTCAGCAATCAGCCCCAGCATTTT. Translating gives CASSKGQGAFSNQPQHF.